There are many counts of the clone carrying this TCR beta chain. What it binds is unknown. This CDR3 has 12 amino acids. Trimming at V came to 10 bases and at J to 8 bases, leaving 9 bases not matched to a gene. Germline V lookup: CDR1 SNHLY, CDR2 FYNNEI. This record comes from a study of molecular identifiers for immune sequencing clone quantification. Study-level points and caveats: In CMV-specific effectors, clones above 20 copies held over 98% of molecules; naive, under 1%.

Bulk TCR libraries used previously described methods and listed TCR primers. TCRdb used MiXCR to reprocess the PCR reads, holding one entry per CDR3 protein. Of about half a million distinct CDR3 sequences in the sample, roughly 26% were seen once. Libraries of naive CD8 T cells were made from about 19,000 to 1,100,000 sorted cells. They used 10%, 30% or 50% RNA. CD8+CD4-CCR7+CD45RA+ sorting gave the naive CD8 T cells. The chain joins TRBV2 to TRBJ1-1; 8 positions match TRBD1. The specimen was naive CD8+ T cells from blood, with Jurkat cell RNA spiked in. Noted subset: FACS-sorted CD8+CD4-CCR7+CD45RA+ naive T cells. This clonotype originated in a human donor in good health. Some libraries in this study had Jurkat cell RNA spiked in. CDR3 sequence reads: CANRRGQAEAFF. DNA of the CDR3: TGTGCCAACCGAAGGGGACAGGCAGAAGCTTTCTTT.